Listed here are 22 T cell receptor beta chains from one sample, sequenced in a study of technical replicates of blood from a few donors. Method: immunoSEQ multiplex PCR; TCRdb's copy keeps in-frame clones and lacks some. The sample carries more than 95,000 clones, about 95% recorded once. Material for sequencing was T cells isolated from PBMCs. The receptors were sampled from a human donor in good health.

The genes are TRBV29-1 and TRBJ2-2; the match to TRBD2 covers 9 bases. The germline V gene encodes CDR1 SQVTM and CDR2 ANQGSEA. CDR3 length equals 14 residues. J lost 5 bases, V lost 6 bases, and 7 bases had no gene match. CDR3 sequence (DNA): TGCAGCGTCCTAGCGGGGTATACAACCGGGGAGCTGTTTTTT. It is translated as CSVLAGYTTGELFF.

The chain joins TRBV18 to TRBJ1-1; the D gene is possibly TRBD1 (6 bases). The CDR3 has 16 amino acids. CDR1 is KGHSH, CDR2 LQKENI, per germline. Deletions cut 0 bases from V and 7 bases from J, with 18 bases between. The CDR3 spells CASSPPGRGRTSEAFF. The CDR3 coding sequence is TGTGCCAGCTCACCACCGGGCAGGGGCCGAACAAGTGAAGCTTTCTTT.

In DNA form, the CDR3 reads TGTGCCAGCTCACAGGTACGAGGGGGCGCGGATGGCTACACCTTC. Protein product: CASSQVRGGADGYTF. The chain joins TRBV18 to TRBJ1-2, with 7 bases identical to TRBD1. The CDR3 spans 15 residues. Germline-derived CDR1 and CDR2 are KGHSH and LQKENI. The V segment lost 4 bases and the J segment 6 bases; nucleotides outside the gene matches: 11.

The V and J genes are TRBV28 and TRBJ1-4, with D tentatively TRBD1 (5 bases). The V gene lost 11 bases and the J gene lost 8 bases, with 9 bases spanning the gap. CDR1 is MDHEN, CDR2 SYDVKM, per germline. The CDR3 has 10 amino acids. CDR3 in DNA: TGTGCCGGTGGGGGGGAAAAACTGTTTTTT. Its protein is CAGGGEKLFF.

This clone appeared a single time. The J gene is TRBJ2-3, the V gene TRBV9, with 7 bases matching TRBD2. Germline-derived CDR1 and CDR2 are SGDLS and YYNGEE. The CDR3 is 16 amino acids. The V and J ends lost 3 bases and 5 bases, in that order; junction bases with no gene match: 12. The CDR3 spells CASSALGGGPGDTQYF. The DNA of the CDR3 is TGTGCCAGCAGCGCTTTGGGGGGGGGACCAGGAGATACGCAGTATTTT.

CDR3 amino acids: CASSGTSGHTDTQYF. The CDR3 region has the DNA TGTGCCAGCAGTGGGACTAGCGGTCACACAGATACGCAGTATTTT. V and J are TRBV27 and TRBJ2-3; the match to TRBD2 covers 11 bases. This CDR3 is built from 15 residues. V trimming: 5 bases; J trimming: 2 bases; junction bases outside the gene matches: 3. In germline, CDR1 is MNHEY, CDR2 SMNVEV (reference sequence).

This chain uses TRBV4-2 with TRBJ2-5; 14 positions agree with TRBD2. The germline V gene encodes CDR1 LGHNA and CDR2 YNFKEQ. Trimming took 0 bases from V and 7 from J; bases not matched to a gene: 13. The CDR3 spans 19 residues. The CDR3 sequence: CASSQEDSGTSGSGWTQYF. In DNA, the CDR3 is TGTGCCAGCAGCCAAGAAGACTCGGGGACTAGCGGGAGCGGCTGGACCCAGTACTTC.

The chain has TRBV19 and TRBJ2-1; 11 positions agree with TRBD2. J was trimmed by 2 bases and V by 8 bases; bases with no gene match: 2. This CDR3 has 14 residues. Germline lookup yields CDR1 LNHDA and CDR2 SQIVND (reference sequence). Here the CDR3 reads CASHSGRAYNEQFF. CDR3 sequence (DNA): TGTGCCAGTCATAGCGGGAGGGCCTACAATGAGCAGTTCTTC.

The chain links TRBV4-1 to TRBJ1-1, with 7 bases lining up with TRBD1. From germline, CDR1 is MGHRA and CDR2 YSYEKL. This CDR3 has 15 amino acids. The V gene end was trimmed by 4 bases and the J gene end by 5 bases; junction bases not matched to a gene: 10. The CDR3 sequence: CASSPTRGLSTEAFF. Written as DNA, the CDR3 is TGCGCCAGCAGCCCCACAAGGGGGCTATCTACTGAAGCTTTCTTT.

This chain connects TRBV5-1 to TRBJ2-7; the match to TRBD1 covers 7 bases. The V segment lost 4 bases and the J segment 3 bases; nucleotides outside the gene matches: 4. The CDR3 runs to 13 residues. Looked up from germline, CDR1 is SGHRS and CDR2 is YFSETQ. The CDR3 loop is CASSRDRDYEQYF. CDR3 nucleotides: TGCGCCAGCAGCCGGGACAGAGACTACGAGCAGTACTTC.

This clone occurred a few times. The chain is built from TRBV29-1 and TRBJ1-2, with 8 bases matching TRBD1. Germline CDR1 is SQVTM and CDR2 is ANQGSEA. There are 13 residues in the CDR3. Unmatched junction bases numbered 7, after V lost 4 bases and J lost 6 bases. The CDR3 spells CSVGSLTGDGYTF. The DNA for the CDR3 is TGCAGCGTTGGAAGTTTGACAGGGGATGGCTACACCTTC.

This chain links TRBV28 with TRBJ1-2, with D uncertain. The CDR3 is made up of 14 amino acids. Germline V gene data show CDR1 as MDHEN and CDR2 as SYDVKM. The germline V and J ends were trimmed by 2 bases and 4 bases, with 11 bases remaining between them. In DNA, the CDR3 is TGTGCCAGCAGTTTAGTGCGTTCTGGCTATGGCTACACCTTC. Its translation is CASSLVRSGYGYTF.

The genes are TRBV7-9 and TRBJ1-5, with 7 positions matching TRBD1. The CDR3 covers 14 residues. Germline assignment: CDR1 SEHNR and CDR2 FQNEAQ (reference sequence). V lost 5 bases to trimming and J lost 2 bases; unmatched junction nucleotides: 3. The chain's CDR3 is CASSPGTGNQPQHF. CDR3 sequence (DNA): TGTGCCAGCAGCCCAGGGACAGGCAATCAGCCCCAGCATTTT.

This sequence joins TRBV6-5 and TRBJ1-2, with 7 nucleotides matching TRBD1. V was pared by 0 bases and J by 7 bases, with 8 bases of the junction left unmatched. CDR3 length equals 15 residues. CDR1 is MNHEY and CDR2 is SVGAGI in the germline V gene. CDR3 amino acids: CASSYSSDRVGGYTF. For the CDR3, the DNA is TGTGCCAGCAGTTACTCGAGCGACAGGGTGGGTGGCTACACCTTC.

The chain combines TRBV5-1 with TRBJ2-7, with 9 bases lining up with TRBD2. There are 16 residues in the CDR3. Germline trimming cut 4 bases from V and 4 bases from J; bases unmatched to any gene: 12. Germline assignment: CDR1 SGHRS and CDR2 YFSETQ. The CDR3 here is CASSLGPAGGDYEQYF. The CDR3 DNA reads TGCGCCAGCAGCCTTGGCCCCGCGGGAGGGGATTACGAGCAGTACTTC.

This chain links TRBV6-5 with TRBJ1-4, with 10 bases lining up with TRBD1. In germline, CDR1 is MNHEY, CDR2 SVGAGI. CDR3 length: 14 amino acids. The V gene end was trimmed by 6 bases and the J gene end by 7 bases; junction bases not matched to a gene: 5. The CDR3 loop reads CASSGDRGGEKLFF. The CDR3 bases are TGTGCCAGCAGCGGGGACAGGGGAGGTGAAAAACTGTTTTTT.

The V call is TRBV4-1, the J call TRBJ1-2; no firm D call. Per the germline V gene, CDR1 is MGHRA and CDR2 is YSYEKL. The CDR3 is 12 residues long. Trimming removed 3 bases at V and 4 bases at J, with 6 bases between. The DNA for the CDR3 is TGCGCCAGCAGCCAGAACAGCTATGGCTACACCTTC. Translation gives CASSQNSYGYTF.

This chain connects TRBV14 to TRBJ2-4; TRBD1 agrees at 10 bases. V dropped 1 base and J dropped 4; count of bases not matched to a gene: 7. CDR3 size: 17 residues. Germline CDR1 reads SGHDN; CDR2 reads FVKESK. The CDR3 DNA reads TGTGCCAGCAGCCAAGGAAAGACAGGGGGCTCTAAAAACATTCAGTACTTC. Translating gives CASSQGKTGGSKNIQYF.

The CDR3: CASSLGQDSNQPQHF. CDR3 sequence (DNA): TGCGCCAGCAGCTTGGGACAGGATAGCAATCAGCCCCAGCATTTT. The chain has TRBV5-1 and TRBJ1-5; the D gene is possibly TRBD1 (6 bases). The CDR3 is made up of 15 amino acids. Germline values: CDR1 SGHRS, CDR2 YFSETQ. The V end was cut by 0 bases, the J end by 0 bases, with 7 bases between.

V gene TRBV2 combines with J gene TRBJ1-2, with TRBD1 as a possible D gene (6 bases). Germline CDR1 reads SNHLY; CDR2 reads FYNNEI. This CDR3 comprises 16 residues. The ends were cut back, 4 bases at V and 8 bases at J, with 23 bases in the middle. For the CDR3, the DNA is TGTGCCAGCAGTGTCCCGGGGGGCCTCAACACGGGAGGCTACACCTTC. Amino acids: CASSVPGGLNTGGYTF.

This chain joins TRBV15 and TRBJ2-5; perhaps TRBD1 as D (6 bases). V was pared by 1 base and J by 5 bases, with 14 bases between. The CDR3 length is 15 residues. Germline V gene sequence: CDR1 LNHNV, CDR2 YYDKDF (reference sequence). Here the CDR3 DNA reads TGTGCCACCAGCAGAGGGGGCAGGGGTATCGAGACCCAGTACTTC. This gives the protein CATSRGGRGIETQYF.

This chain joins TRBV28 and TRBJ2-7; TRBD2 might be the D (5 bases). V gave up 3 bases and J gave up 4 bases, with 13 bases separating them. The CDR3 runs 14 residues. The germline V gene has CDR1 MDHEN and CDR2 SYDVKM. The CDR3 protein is CASSLSNAGYEQYF. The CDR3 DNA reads TGTGCCAGCAGTTTGTCCAACGCGGGTTACGAGCAGTACTTC.